This TCR beta chain was documented in a study of cytomegalovirus exposure and HLA in healthy donors. Overall study findings and caveats: Using a false discovery rate of 0.05, a later analysis showed that 15,000 to 20,000 TCR beta sequences were associated with HLA alleles.

The germline CDR1 and CDR2 sequences are SGHNT and YYREEE (reference sequence). V lost 4 bases and J 2 bases, leaving 14 bases between the germline ends. The CDR3 runs 15 residues. This clone has a single count. Its antigen remains unidentified. PCR involved 60 Vbeta and 13 Jbeta primers. Profiled with immunoSEQ multiplex PCR; TCRdb holds only in-frame clones, not every one. The sample contains some 130,000 clones, 76% of which appear only once. The rearrangement links TRBV5-4 to TRBJ2-3; a weak D match, TRBD2 (6 bases). The specimen sequenced was PBMCs. The sequence was obtained from a man in his forties in good health and CMV-seronegative. The CDR3 loop is CASSPGLTSTDTQYF. As DNA, the CDR3 is TGTGCCAGCAGCCCGGGACTGACATCCACAGATACGCAGTATTTT.